Listed below are T cell receptor beta chains from one sample, sequenced in a study of blood T cells in healthy people across ages. TCRdb recomputed calls from the 5' RACE reads with MiXCR, one row per CDR3 protein. This table holds 850,000 to 1,000,000 distinct CDR3 sequences, 51% found once. Sequenced: blood. Receptor source: a woman aged 55 to 70 in good health. CDR3s include the opening cysteine and the closing phenylalanine or tryptophan. D genes are given only for firm matches. Clone size is not always given. Where it is, it says once, few, many or a class for expanded clones.

J gene: TRBJ2-5; clone size: few; D gene: TRBD1; V gene: TRBV4-1; CDR3 DNA: TGCGCCAGCAGCCACGCGAGACCCGGGACAGTCCTCGGTGAGACCCAGTACTTC; CDR3 protein: CASSHARPGTVLGETQYF
J gene: TRBJ2-7; clone size: few; D gene: .; V gene: TRBV7-2; CDR3 DNA: TGTGCCAGTGGCTCCAGCGGCCGGGGACAGCAGTACTTC; CDR3 protein: CASGSSGRGQQYF
J gene: TRBJ1-2; clone size: .; D gene: .; V gene: TRBV14; CDR3 DNA: TGTGCCAGCAGCCAAGAAACATGGGGTCTGGGTGGCTACACCTTC; CDR3 protein: CASSQETWGLGGYTF
J gene: TRBJ2-4; clone size: .; D gene: TRBD1; V gene: TRBV15; CDR3 DNA: TGTGCCACCAGCAGAGATGCAGCAGGGGGCTTGTACATTCAGTACTTC; CDR3 protein: CATSRDAAGGLYIQYF
J gene: TRBJ1-1; clone size: once; D gene: .; V gene: TRBV29-1; CDR3 DNA: TGCAGCGTTGATAAGGAGAACACTGAAGCTTTCTTT; CDR3 protein: CSVDKENTEAFF
J gene: TRBJ2-7; clone size: few; D gene: TRBD2; V gene: TRBV10-3; CDR3 DNA: TGTGCCACCCGGGGGGTCTACGAGCAGTACTTC; CDR3 protein: CATRGVYEQYF
J gene: TRBJ2-6; clone size: .; D gene: .; V gene: TRBV28; CDR3 DNA: TGTGCCAGCACGACGACGCTCGGCCAGAGCTCGGGGGCCAACGTCCTGACTTTC; CDR3 protein: CASTTTLGQSSGANVLTF
J gene: TRBJ2-7; clone size: .; D gene: .; V gene: TRBV20-1; CDR3 DNA: TGCAGTGCTGGCGATGTCGGTGGACTAACTTCCGAGCAGTACTTC; CDR3 protein: CSAGDVGGLTSEQYF
J gene: TRBJ2-7; clone size: few; D gene: TRBD2; V gene: TRBV7-2; CDR3 DNA: TGTGCCAGCAGCCCCCAGGCGGGAGACTCCTACGAGCAGTACTTC; CDR3 protein: CASSPQAGDSYEQYF
J gene: TRBJ2-2; clone size: .; D gene: TRBD2; V gene: TRBV7-8; CDR3 DNA: TGTGCCAGCAGGAGACTAGCGGGAGATGAGATCGGGGAGCTGTTTTTT; CDR3 protein: CASRRLAGDEIGELFF
J gene: TRBJ1-5; clone size: once; D gene: .; V gene: TRBV20-1; CDR3 DNA: TGCAGTGCCGAGGGAGGGAATCAGCCCCAGCATTTT; CDR3 protein: CSAEGGNQPQHF
J gene: TRBJ2-7; clone size: few; D gene: .; V gene: TRBV7-2; CDR3 DNA: TGTGCCAGCAGCTTAGTGGGGGTCTTGGGCGAGCAGTACTTC; CDR3 protein: CASSLVGVLGEQYF
J gene: TRBJ2-5; clone size: .; D gene: TRBD1; V gene: TRBV6-2/TRBV6-3; CDR3 DNA: TGTGCCAGCAGTTACTCGGACAGGGCCATGGAGTACCAAGAGACCCAGTACTTC; CDR3 protein: CASSYSDRAMEYQETQYF
J gene: TRBJ2-5; clone size: .; D gene: TRBD1; V gene: TRBV15; CDR3 DNA: TGTGCCACCAGCGCCGGGACAGAAGAGACCCAGTACTTC; CDR3 protein: CATSAGTEETQYF
J gene: TRBJ2-7; clone size: few; D gene: .; V gene: TRBV20-1; CDR3 DNA: TGCAGTGCTAGAGATGTGGCAGTAGGTTCCTACGAGCAGTACTTC; CDR3 protein: CSARDVAVGSYEQYF
J gene: TRBJ1-2; clone size: .; D gene: .; V gene: TRBV28; CDR3 DNA: TGTGCCAGCAGACGACCCGAGGAGTCGGGTGGCTACACCTTC; CDR3 protein: CASRRPEESGGYTF
J gene: TRBJ2-7; clone size: few; D gene: .; V gene: TRBV3-1; CDR3 DNA: TGTGCCAGCAGCCACGCGGCACTGCTCGAGCAGTACTTC; CDR3 protein: CASSHAALLEQYF
J gene: TRBJ2-7; clone size: .; D gene: TRBD2; V gene: TRBV6-2/TRBV6-3; CDR3 DNA: TGTGCCGCACGGAAACGGGAGGGCCTTATCGGTTACGAGCAGTACTTC; CDR3 protein: CAARKREGLIGYEQYF
J gene: TRBJ2-1; clone size: .; D gene: .; V gene: TRBV25-1; CDR3 DNA: TGTGCCAGCAGTGAATCACCGTTCCACAATGAGCAGTTCTTC; CDR3 protein: CASSESPFHNEQFF
J gene: TRBJ2-7; clone size: few; D gene: .; V gene: TRBV2; CDR3 DNA: TGTGCCAGCAGTTCTAGATGGGGGAATGAGCAGTACTTC; CDR3 protein: CASSSRWGNEQYF
J gene: TRBJ2-1; clone size: .; D gene: TRBD2; V gene: TRBV28; CDR3 DNA: TGTGCCAGCAGTCCAGCGGGAGGTGTTGAGCAGTTCTTC; CDR3 protein: CASSPAGGVEQFF
J gene: TRBJ2-7; clone size: .; D gene: TRBD2; V gene: TRBV18; CDR3 DNA: TGTGCCAGCTCAGGGGGACTAGCGCCTAGAGACCGCTCCTACGAGCAGTACTTC; CDR3 protein: CASSGGLAPRDRSYEQYF
J gene: TRBJ2-1; clone size: .; D gene: .; V gene: TRBV6-5; CDR3 DNA: TGTGCCAGCAGTTACTTCACGGGAGTGGCTGAGCAGTTCTTC; CDR3 protein: CASSYFTGVAEQFF
J gene: TRBJ2-7; clone size: .; D gene: .; V gene: TRBV6-2/TRBV6-3; CDR3 DNA: TGTGCCAGCAGTTACTCGTTACCAGGCGAGCAGTACTTC; CDR3 protein: CASSYSLPGEQYF
J gene: TRBJ2-1; clone size: .; D gene: TRBD1; V gene: TRBV12-3/TRBV12-4; CDR3 DNA: TGTGCCAGCAGTTACAGGGGATTGTCATCCAATGAGCAGTTCTTC; CDR3 protein: CASSYRGLSSNEQFF
J gene: TRBJ2-1; clone size: .; D gene: TRBD2; V gene: TRBV20-1; CDR3 DNA: TGCAGTGCTAAGGGTGGGCGGGAGGCCTACAATGAGCAGTTCTTC; CDR3 protein: CSAKGGREAYNEQFF
J gene: TRBJ2-7; clone size: few; D gene: .; V gene: TRBV9; CDR3 DNA: TGTGCCAGCAGCACCAGGGTTAGGGGTGCCTACGAGCAGTACTTC; CDR3 protein: CASSTRVRGAYEQYF
J gene: TRBJ1-2; clone size: .; D gene: .; V gene: TRBV3-1; CDR3 DNA: TGTGCCAGCAGCCAAACCCGCGGCGGGTATGGCTACACCTTC; CDR3 protein: CASSQTRGGYGYTF
J gene: TRBJ2-5; clone size: .; D gene: TRBD1; V gene: TRBV28; CDR3 DNA: TGTGCCAGCAGTTCTGCCTCACGGACAGGCTACAGGACCCAGTACTTC; CDR3 protein: CASSSASRTGYRTQYF
J gene: TRBJ2-7; clone size: few; D gene: TRBD2; V gene: TRBV6-5; CDR3 DNA: TGTGCCAGCAGTTCTCCCCTCGGGGATAGCGGGAGATCCGAGCAGTACTTC; CDR3 protein: CASSSPLGDSGRSEQYF
J gene: TRBJ2-3; clone size: .; D gene: TRBD1; V gene: TRBV6-6; CDR3 DNA: TGTGCCAGCAGCCCCCCGCCCGGACAGGGGAGTACAGATACGCAGTATTTT; CDR3 protein: CASSPPPGQGSTDTQYF
J gene: TRBJ2-7; clone size: few; D gene: TRBD2; V gene: TRBV15; CDR3 DNA: TGTGCCACCAGCAGAGATCGGCTAGCGGGATCCTCCTACGAGCAGTACTTC; CDR3 protein: CATSRDRLAGSSYEQYF
J gene: TRBJ2-5; clone size: .; D gene: .; V gene: TRBV6-2/TRBV6-3; CDR3 DNA: TGTGCCAGCAGTGACACGGGGGCGGTCCAAGAGACCCAGTACTTC; CDR3 protein: CASSDTGAVQETQYF
J gene: TRBJ2-5; clone size: .; D gene: .; V gene: TRBV24-1; CDR3 DNA: TGTGCCACCAGTGATTTAAAGTTTGGGGGGCTGGAGACCCAGTACTTC; CDR3 protein: CATSDLKFGGLETQYF
J gene: TRBJ1-1; clone size: .; D gene: .; V gene: TRBV7-2; CDR3 DNA: TGTGCCAGCAGCCTCAAAAGAGGTAACACTGAAGCTTTCTTT; CDR3 protein: CASSLKRGNTEAFF
J gene: TRBJ2-7; clone size: few; D gene: .; V gene: TRBV30; CDR3 DNA: TGTGCCTGGAGTGTAACAGGTCTGCTCTACGAGCAGTACTTC; CDR3 protein: CAWSVTGLLYEQYF
J gene: TRBJ2-3; clone size: few; D gene: .; V gene: TRBV7-2; CDR3 DNA: TGTGCCAGCAGCTTAGTAGCCAGGAGCACAGATACGCAGTATTTT; CDR3 protein: CASSLVARSTDTQYF
J gene: TRBJ2-3; clone size: .; D gene: .; V gene: TRBV28; CDR3 DNA: TGTGCCAGCAGCCCGCCGGGACTCATCAGCACAGATACGCAGTATTTT; CDR3 protein: CASSPPGLISTDTQYF
J gene: TRBJ2-1; clone size: .; D gene: .; V gene: TRBV6-5; CDR3 DNA: TGTGCCAGCAGGTACCGGGAAACCTCCTACAATGAGCAGTTCTTC; CDR3 protein: CASRYRETSYNEQFF
J gene: TRBJ1-2; clone size: .; D gene: TRBD1; V gene: TRBV28; CDR3 DNA: TGTGCCAGCAGTTACGGACAGGGCCGGTATGGCTACACCTTC; CDR3 protein: CASSYGQGRYGYTF
J gene: TRBJ2-7; clone size: few; D gene: TRBD1; V gene: TRBV28; CDR3 DNA: TGTGCCAGCAGTCCCCCTTTAGGACAGGCCTACTACGAGCAGTACTTC; CDR3 protein: CASSPPLGQAYYEQYF
J gene: TRBJ1-1; clone size: .; D gene: .; V gene: TRBV9; CDR3 DNA: TGTGCCAGCAGCTCCCGCGCCATACCGGACACTGAAGCTTTCTTT; CDR3 protein: CASSSRAIPDTEAFF
J gene: TRBJ1-1; clone size: .; D gene: .; V gene: TRBV5-1; CDR3 DNA: TGCGCCAGCAGCTTGGGGAGGGACCCCTCCGGGACTGAAGCTTTCTTT; CDR3 protein: CASSLGRDPSGTEAFF
J gene: TRBJ2-7; clone size: .; D gene: TRBD2; V gene: TRBV6-2/TRBV6-3; CDR3 DNA: TGTGCCACCCGAGCGGGAATCCACGAGCAGTACTTC; CDR3 protein: CATRAGIHEQYF
J gene: TRBJ1-1; clone size: once; D gene: .; V gene: TRBV28; CDR3 DNA: TGTGTCAGCAGGACCAACACTGAAGCTTTCTTT; CDR3 protein: CVSRTNTEAFF
J gene: TRBJ2-7; clone size: once; D gene: TRBD1; V gene: TRBV5-1; CDR3 DNA: TGCGCCAGCAGCTCTGGACAGGGCTATAGCTCCTACGAGCAGTACTTC; CDR3 protein: CASSSGQGYSSYEQYF
J gene: TRBJ2-3; clone size: .; D gene: TRBD2; V gene: TRBV20-1; CDR3 DNA: TGCAGTGGGGGACTAGCTGGACCAGATACGCAGTATTTT; CDR3 protein: CSGGLAGPDTQYF
J gene: TRBJ2-1; clone size: .; D gene: .; V gene: TRBV5-1; CDR3 DNA: TGCGCCGACGTAGGGGCGGGTGAGCAGTTCTTC; CDR3 protein: CADVGAGEQFF
J gene: TRBJ2-7; clone size: .; D gene: TRBD2; V gene: TRBV4-2; CDR3 DNA: TGTGCCAGCACCAAAGAGTCGGGACTAGCGGGAGTTTCCTACGAGCAGTACTTC; CDR3 protein: CASTKESGLAGVSYEQYF
J gene: TRBJ2-1; clone size: .; D gene: TRBD2; V gene: TRBV7-6; CDR3 DNA: TGTGCCAGCAGCCCCCGACTAGCGGGTAGCAATGAGCAGTTCTTC; CDR3 protein: CASSPRLAGSNEQFF
J gene: TRBJ2-6; clone size: few; D gene: .; V gene: TRBV4-3; CDR3 DNA: TGCGCCAGCAGCCAAGATCGGGGGTCTGGGGCCAACGTCCTGACTTTC; CDR3 protein: CASSQDRGSGANVLTF
J gene: TRBJ2-7; clone size: many; D gene: TRBD2; V gene: TRBV12-3/TRBV12-4; CDR3 DNA: TGTGCCAGCAGGGTAGCGGGAAGCTCCTACGAGCAGTACTTC; CDR3 protein: CASRVAGSSYEQYF
J gene: TRBJ2-3; clone size: .; D gene: .; V gene: TRBV10-3; CDR3 DNA: TGTGCCATCAGTGAGGAAGAAATATTCACAGATACGCAGTATTTT; CDR3 protein: CAISEEEIFTDTQYF
J gene: TRBJ2-1; clone size: .; D gene: TRBD2; V gene: TRBV28; CDR3 DNA: TGTGCCAGCATCCAAGGATATAGCGGGAGACTAAATGAGCAGTTCTTC; CDR3 protein: CASIQGYSGRLNEQFF
J gene: TRBJ2-5; clone size: .; D gene: TRBD1; V gene: TRBV5-1; CDR3 DNA: TGCGCCAGCTGCCCCTCGGTGGTGACAGGGGTCGGGGGCCAAGAGACCCAGTACTTC; CDR3 protein: CASCPSVVTGVGGQETQYF
J gene: TRBJ1-5; clone size: .; D gene: .; V gene: TRBV28; CDR3 DNA: TGTGCCAGCAGTTTTCAAGGCAATAGCAATCAGCCCCAGCATTTT; CDR3 protein: CASSFQGNSNQPQHF
J gene: TRBJ2-5; clone size: many; D gene: TRBD1; V gene: TRBV7-2; CDR3 DNA: TGTGCCAGCAGCACCCACAGGGGGCGCTTAGAGACCCAGTACTTC; CDR3 protein: CASSTHRGRLETQYF
J gene: TRBJ2-1; clone size: few; D gene: TRBD2; V gene: TRBV28; CDR3 DNA: TGTGCCAGCAGCCCACCTAGCGGGAGTCTCGATGAGCAGTTCTTC; CDR3 protein: CASSPPSGSLDEQFF
J gene: TRBJ2-7; clone size: .; D gene: .; V gene: TRBV16; CDR3 DNA: TGTGCCAGCAGCGGCACTGGACACAACGAGCAGTACTTC; CDR3 protein: CASSGTGHNEQYF